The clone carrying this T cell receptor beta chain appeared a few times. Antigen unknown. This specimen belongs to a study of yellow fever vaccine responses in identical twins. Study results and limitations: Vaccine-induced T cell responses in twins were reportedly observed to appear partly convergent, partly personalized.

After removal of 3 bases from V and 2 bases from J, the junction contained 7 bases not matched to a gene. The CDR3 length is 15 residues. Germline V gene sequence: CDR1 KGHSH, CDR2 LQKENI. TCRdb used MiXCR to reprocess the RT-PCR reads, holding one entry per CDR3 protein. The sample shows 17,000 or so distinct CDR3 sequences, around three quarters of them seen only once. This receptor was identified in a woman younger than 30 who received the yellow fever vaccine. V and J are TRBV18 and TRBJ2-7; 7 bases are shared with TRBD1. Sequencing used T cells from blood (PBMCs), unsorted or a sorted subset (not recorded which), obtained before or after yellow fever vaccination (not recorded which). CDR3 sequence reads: CASSPPSGTAYEQYF. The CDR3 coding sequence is TGTGCCAGCTCACCTCCCTCCGGGACAGCCTACGAGCAGTACTTC.